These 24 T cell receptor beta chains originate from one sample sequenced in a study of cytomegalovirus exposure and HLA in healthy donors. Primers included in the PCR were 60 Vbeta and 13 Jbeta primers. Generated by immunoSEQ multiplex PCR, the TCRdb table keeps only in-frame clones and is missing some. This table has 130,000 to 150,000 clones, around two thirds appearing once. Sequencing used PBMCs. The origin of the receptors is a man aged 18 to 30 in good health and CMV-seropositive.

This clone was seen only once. CDR3 protein: CASSLVVGGAYNEQFF. Here the CDR3 DNA reads TGTGCCAGCAGCTTAGTAGTGGGGGGGGCGTACAATGAGCAGTTCTTC. The chain carries TRBV11-2 and TRBJ2-1, with D possibly matching TRBD2 (7 bases). The CDR3 loop spans 16 amino acids. Germline V gives CDR1 SGHAT, CDR2 FQNNGV. Trimming shortened V by 1 base and J by 4 bases, and 14 bases separated the two germline ends.

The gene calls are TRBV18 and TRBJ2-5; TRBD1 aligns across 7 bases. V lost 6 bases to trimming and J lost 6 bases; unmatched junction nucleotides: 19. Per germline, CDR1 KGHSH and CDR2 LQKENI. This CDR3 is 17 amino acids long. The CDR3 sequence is CASSRQGDAGFRKTQYF. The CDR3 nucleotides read TGTGCCAGCTCCCGACAGGGTGACGCCGGTTTCAGAAAGACCCAGTACTTC.

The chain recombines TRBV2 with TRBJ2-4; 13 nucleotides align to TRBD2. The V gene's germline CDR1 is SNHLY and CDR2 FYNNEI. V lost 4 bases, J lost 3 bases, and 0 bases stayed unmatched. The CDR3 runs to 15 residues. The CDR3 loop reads CASSGTSGGKNIQYF. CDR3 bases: TGTGCCAGCAGTGGGACTAGCGGGGGCAAAAACATTCAGTACTTC.

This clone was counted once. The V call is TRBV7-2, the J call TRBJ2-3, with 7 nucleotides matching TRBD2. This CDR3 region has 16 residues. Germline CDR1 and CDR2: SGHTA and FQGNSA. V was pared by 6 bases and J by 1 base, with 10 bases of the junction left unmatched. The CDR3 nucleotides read TGTGCCAGCAGTTTAAGGATCCGGGGGGGCACAGATACGCAGTATTTT. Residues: CASSLRIRGGTDTQYF.

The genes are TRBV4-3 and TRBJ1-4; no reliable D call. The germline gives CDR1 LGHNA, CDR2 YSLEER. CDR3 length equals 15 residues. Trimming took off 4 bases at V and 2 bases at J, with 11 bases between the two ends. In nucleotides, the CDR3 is TGCGCCAGCAGCCCAACAAGCGCCACTAATGAAAAACTGTTTTTT. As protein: CASSPTSATNEKLFF.

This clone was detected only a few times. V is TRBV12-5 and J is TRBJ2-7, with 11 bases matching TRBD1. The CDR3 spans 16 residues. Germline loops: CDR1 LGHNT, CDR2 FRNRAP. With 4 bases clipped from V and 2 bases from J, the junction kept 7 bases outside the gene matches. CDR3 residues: CASGWRPGQGAYEQYF. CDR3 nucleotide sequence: TGTGCTAGTGGTTGGCGTCCGGGACAGGGGGCCTACGAGCAGTACTTC.

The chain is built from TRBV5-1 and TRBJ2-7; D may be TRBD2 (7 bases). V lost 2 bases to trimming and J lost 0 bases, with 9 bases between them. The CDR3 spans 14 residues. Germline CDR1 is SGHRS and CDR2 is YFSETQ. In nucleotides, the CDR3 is TGCGCCAGCAGCTTCCGGGGGGCCTCCTACGAGCAGTACTTC. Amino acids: CASSFRGASYEQYF.

CDR3 DNA: TGTGCCAGCACCTCTAGCGGGAGGGGGTCAGATACGCAGTATTTT. Amino acid sequence: CASTSSGRGSDTQYF. V gene TRBV5-4 combines with J gene TRBJ2-3, with 12 bases lining up with TRBD2. With V trimmed by 6 bases and J by 4 bases, 6 bases remained unmatched. Germline lookup yields CDR1 SGHNT and CDR2 YYREEE (reference sequence). The CDR3 loop spans 15 amino acids.

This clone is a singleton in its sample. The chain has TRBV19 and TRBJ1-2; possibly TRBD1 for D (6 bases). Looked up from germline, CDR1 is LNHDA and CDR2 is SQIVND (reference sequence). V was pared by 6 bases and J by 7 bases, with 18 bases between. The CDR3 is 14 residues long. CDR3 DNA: TGTGCCAGTAGGAATCAGGGGCCACGCTCTGGCTACACCTTC. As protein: CASRNQGPRSGYTF.

The CDR3 loop reads CASSFGPSYEQYF. The CDR3 DNA reads TGTGCCAGTAGTTTCGGTCCCTCCTACGAGCAGTACTTC. This chain uses TRBV19 with TRBJ2-7; D is unclear. The CDR3 is 13 residues long. In germline, CDR1 is LNHDA, CDR2 SQIVND (reference sequence). Trimming took off 5 bases at V and 0 bases at J, with 8 bases between the two ends.

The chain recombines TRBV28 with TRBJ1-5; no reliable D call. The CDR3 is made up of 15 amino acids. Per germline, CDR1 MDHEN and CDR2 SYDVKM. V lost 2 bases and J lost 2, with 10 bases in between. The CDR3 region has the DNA TGTGCCAGCAGTTTACTAGGGAGGGGCAATCAGCCCCAGCATTTT. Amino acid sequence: CASSLLGRGNQPQHF.

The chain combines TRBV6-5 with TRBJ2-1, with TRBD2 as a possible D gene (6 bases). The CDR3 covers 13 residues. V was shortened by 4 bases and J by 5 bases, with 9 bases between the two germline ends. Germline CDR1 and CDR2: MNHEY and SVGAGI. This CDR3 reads CASSSRGNNEQFF. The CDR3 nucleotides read TGTGCCAGCAGTTCTCGCGGGAACAATGAGCAGTTCTTC.

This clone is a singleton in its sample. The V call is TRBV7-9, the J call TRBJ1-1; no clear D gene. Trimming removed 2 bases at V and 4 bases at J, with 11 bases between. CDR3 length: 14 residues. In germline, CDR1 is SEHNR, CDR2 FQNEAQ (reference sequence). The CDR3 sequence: CASSLKSSGTEAFF. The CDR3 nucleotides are TGTGCCAGCAGCTTAAAAAGTTCAGGCACTGAAGCTTTCTTT.

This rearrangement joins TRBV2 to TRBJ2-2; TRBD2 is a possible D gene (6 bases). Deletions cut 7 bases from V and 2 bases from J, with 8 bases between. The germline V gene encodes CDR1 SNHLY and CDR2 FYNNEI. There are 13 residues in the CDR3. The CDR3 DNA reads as TGTGCCAGCACTGGGACTAACACCGGGGAGCTGTTTTTT. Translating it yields CASTGTNTGELFF.

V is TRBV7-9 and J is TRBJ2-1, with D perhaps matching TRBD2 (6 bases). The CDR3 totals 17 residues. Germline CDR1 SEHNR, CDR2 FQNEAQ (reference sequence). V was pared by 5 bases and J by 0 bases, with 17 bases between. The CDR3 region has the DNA TGTGCCAGCAGCCCCCCTTGGGGCGGGGCCTCCTACAATGAGCAGTTCTTC. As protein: CASSPPWGGASYNEQFF.

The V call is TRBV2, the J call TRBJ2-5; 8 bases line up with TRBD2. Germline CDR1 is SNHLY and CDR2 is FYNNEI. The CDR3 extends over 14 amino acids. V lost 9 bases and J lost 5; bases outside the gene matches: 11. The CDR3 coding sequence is TGTGCCAGGGGTGGGACTAGGATTAGGGAGACCCAGTACTTC. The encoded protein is CARGGTRIRETQYF.

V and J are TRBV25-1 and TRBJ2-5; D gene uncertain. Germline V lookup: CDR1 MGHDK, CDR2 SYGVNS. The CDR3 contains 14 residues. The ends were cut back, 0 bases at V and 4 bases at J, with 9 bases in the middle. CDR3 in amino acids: CASSEYGRSETQYF. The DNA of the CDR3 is TGTGCCAGCAGTGAATATGGCAGGTCAGAGACCCAGTACTTC.

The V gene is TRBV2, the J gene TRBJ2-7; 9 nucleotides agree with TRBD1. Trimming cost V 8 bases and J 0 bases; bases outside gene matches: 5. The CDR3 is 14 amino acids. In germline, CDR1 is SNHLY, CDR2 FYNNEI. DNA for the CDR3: TGTGCCAGCCGCGACAGGGGGAGCTCCTACGAGCAGTACTTC. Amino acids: CASRDRGSSYEQYF.

This CDR3 reads CASSITGTGGEKLFF. The CDR3 nucleotides are TGTGCCAGCAGTATAACAGGGACAGGGGGCGAAAAACTGTTTTTT. The chain employs TRBV28 and TRBJ1-4; 12 bases map to TRBD1. The junction had 6 bases not matched to a gene; V was cut back by 5 bases and J by 8 bases. The CDR3 is made up of 15 amino acids. Germline values: CDR1 MDHEN, CDR2 SYDVKM.

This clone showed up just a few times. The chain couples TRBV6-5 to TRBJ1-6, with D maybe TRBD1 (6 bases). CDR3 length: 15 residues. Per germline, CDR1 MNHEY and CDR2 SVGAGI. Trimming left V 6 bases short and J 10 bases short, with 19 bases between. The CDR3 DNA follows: TGTGCCAGCAGGATCACCCAAGAGGGGGTCTCACCCCTCCACTTT. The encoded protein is CASRITQEGVSPLHF.

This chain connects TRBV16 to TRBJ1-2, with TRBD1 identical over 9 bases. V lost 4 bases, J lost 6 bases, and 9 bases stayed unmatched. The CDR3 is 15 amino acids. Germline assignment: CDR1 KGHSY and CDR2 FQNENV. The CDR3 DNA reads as TGTGCCAGCAGCCCTGGGGCGACAGGGGGAAATGGCTACACCTTC. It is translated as CASSPGATGGNGYTF.

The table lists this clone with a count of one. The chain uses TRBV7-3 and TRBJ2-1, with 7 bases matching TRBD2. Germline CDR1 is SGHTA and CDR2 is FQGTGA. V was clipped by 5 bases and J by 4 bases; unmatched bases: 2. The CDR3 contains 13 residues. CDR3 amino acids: CASSLAEYNEQFF. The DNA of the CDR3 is TGTGCCAGCAGCCTAGCGGAATACAATGAGCAGTTCTTC.

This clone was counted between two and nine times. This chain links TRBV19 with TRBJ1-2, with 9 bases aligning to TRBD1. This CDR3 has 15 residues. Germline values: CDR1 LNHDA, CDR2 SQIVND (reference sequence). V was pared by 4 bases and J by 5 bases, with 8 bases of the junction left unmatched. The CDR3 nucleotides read TGTGCCAGTAGTAACCGGGACAGGGTGAAATATGGCTACACCTTC. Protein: CASSNRDRVKYGYTF.

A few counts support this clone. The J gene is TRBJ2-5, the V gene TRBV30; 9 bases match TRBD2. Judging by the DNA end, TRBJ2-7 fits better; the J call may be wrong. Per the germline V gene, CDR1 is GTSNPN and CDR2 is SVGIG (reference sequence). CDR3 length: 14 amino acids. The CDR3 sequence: CAWTRLADTYEQYF. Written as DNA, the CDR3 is TGTGCCTGGACCCGACTAGCGGACACCTACGAGCAGTACTTC.